A selection of T cell receptor beta chains follows, all from one sample in a study of cytomegalovirus exposure and HLA in healthy donors. Some clones are missing from TCRdb's copy, which holds only in-frame ones; the method was immunoSEQ multiplex PCR. The table lists under 300,000 clones, roughly 89% of them singletons, with under 0.4% in the top ten. The source material was PBMCs. The receptors originated from a young woman in good health and CMV-seronegative. Each CDR3 is given with its conserved first and last residue. The order of the fields is D gene, J gene, V gene, clone size, CDR3 protein, CDR3 DNA. The D gene is left open where the match is weak. Only part of the rows carry a size: once, few, many, or a class if the clone is expanded.

D: NA; J: TRBJ1-1; V: TRBV18; size: NA; CDR3: CASSLLASLAEAFF; DNA: TGTGCCAGCTCACTACTCGCGTCCCTCGCTGAAGCTTTCTTT
D: NA; J: TRBJ1-4; V: TRBV9; size: NA; CDR3: CASSAVEEKLFF; DNA: TGTGCCAGCAGCGCGGTCGAAGAAAAACTGTTTTTT
D: NA; J: TRBJ2-7; V: TRBV7-2; size: NA; CDR3: CASSLVWGAAYEQYF; DNA: TGTGCCAGCAGCTTAGTGTGGGGAGCCGCCTACGAGCAGTACTTC
D: NA; J: TRBJ1-5; V: TRBV2; size: NA; CDR3: CASSRQDQPQHF; DNA: TGTGCCAGCAGTCGACAGGATCAGCCCCAGCATTTT
D: TRBD1; J: TRBJ2-7; V: TRBV11-2; size: NA; CDR3: CASSLGGQGNIYEQYF; DNA: TGTGCCAGCAGCTTAGGGGGACAGGGGAATATCTACGAGCAGTACTTC
D: NA; J: TRBJ2-2; V: TRBV29-1; size: once; CDR3: CSVPDIYTGELFF; DNA: TGCAGCGTCCCGGACATATACACCGGGGAGCTGTTTTTT
D: NA; J: TRBJ2-2; V: TRBV6-6; size: NA; CDR3: CASSPWRANTGELFF; DNA: TGTGCCAGCAGCCCTTGGCGGGCGAACACCGGGGAGCTGTTTTTT
D: NA; J: TRBJ2-2; V: TRBV6-1; size: NA; CDR3: CASSLRSNTYGELFF; DNA: TGTGCCAGCAGCCTACGGTCCAATACTTACGGGGAGCTGTTTTTT
D: TRBD1; J: TRBJ1-6; V: TRBV5-6; size: NA; CDR3: CASSPLQGYSPLHF; DNA: TGTGCCAGCAGCCCCTTACAGGGGTATTCACCCCTCCACTTT
D: TRBD1; J: TRBJ1-4; V: TRBV10-2; size: NA; CDR3: CATHTGGGEKLFF; DNA: TGCGCCACTCATACAGGGGGAGGTGAAAAACTGTTTTTT
D: TRBD2; J: TRBJ2-1; V: TRBV9; size: NA; CDR3: CASSGGLANNEQFF; DNA: TGTGCCAGCAGCGGAGGACTAGCGAACAATGAGCAGTTCTTC
D: NA; J: TRBJ1-6; V: TRBV6-1; size: NA; CDR3: CASSEIWTGNSPLHF; DNA: TGTGCCAGCAGTGAAATCTGGACGGGGAATTCACCCCTCCACTTT
D: NA; J: TRBJ1-1; V: TRBV6-5; size: NA; CDR3: CASSYSEGNTEAFF; DNA: TGTGCCAGCAGTTACTCCGAGGGTAACACTGAAGCTTTCTTT
D: NA; J: TRBJ1-1; V: TRBV6-1; size: once; CDR3: CASVGLSNTEAFF; DNA: TGTGCCAGCGTTGGACTATCGAACACTGAAGCTTTCTTT
D: NA; J: TRBJ2-1; V: TRBV28; size: NA; CDR3: CASSPRGAYNEQFF; DNA: TGTGCCAGCAGCCCACGGGGGGCATACAATGAGCAGTTCTTC
D: NA; J: TRBJ1-5; V: TRBV27; size: NA; CDR3: CATSRSMGGGQPQHF; DNA: TGTGCCACCAGCCGCTCGATGGGGGGGGGTCAGCCCCAGCATTTT
D: TRBD2; J: TRBJ2-3; V: TRBV5-6; size: NA; CDR3: CASRLAGGAMDTQYF; DNA: TGTGCCAGCAGGCTGGCGGGGGGGGCGATGGATACGCAGTATTTT
D: NA; J: TRBJ1-1; V: TRBV29-1; size: few; CDR3: CSVRYTEAFF; DNA: TGCAGCGTTCGGTACACTGAAGCTTTCTTT